This T cell receptor beta chain comes out of a study of cytomegalovirus exposure and HLA in healthy donors. V lost 2 bases, J lost 3 bases, and 1 base stayed unmatched. CDR1 and CDR2 (germline): SGHTA, FQGNSA. CDR3 length: 15 residues. PCR employed 60 Vbeta and 13 Jbeta primers. Using immunoSEQ multiplex PCR, the repertoire was profiled, and TCRdb retains in-frame clones only, with some absent. The data show 100,000 or so clones, 75% to 85% seen once. The J gene is TRBJ2-6, the V gene TRBV7-2; TRBD2 agrees at 7 bases. The sequence was obtained from a young man in good health and CMV-seronegative. Material for sequencing was PBMCs. The CDR3 DNA follows: TGTGCCAGCAGCTTACGGGGGGTTGGGGCCAACGTCCTGACTTTC. Amino acids: CASSLRGVGANVLTF.